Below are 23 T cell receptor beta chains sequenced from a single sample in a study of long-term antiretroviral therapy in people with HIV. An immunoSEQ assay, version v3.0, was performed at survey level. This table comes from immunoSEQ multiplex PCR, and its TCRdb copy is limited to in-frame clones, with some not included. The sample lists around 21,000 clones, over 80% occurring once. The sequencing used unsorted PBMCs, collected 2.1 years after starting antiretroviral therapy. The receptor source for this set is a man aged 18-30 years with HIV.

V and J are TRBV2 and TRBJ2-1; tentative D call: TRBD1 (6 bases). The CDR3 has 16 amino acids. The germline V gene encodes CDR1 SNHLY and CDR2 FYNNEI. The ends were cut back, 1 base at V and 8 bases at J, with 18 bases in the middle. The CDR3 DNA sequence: TGTGCCAGCAGTGAAGAAGGGCAGGGGCTACCAGATGAGCAGTTCTTC. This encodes CASSEEGQGLPDEQFF.

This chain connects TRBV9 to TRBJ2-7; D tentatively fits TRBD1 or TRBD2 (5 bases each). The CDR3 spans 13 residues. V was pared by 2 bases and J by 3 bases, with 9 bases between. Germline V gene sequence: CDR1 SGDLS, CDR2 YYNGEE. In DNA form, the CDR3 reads TGTGCCAGCAGCGTCACTGGGGGCTACGAGCAGTACTTC. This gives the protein CASSVTGGYEQYF.

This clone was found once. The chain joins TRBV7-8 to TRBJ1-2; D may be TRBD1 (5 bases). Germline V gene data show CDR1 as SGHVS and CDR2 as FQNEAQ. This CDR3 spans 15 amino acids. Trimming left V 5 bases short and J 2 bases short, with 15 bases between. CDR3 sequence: CASSEYKGRNYGYTF. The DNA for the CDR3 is TGTGCCAGCAGCGAATATAAGGGGCGGAACTATGGCTACACCTTC.

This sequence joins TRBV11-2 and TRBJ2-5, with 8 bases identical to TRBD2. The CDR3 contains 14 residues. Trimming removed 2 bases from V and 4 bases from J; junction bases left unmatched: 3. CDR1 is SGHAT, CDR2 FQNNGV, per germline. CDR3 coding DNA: TGTGCCAGCAGCTTACAGGCGGGAGGAGAGACCCAGTACTTC. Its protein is CASSLQAGGETQYF.

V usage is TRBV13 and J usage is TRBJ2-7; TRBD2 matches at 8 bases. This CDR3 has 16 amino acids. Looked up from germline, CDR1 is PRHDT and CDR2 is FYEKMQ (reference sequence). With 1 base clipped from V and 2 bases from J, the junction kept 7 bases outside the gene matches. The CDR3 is CASSLEAGGLPYEQYF. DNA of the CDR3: TGTGCCAGCAGCTTAGAGGCGGGGGGCCTCCCCTACGAGCAGTACTTC.

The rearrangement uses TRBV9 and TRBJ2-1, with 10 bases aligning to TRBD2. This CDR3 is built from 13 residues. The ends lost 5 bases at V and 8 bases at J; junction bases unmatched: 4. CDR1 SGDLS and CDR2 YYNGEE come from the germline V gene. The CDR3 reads CASSSSGSYEQFF. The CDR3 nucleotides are TGTGCCAGCAGTTCTAGCGGGAGCTATGAGCAGTTCTTC.

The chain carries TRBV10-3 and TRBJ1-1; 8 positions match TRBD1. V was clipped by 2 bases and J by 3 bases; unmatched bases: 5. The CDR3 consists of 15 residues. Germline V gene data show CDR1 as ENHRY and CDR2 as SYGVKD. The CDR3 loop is CAISETRQGYTEAFF. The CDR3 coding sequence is TGTGCCATCAGTGAGACCAGACAGGGGTACACTGAAGCTTTCTTT.

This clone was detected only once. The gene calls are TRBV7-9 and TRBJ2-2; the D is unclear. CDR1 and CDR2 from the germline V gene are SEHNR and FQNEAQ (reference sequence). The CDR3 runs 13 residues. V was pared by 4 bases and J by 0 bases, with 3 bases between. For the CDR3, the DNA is TGTGCCAGCAGCTCGCCGAACACCGGGGAGCTGTTTTTT. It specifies CASSSPNTGELFF.

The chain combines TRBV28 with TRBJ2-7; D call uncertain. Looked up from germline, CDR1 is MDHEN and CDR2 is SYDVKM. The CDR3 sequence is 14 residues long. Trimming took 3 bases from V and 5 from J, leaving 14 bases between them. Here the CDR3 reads CASSFRLPDDEQYF. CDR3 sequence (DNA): TGTGCCAGCAGTTTTAGACTGCCCGACGACGAGCAGTACTTC. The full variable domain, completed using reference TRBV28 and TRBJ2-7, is DVKVTQSSRYLVKRTGEKVFLECVQDMDHENMFWYRQDPGLGLRLIYFSYDVKMKEKGDIPEGYSVSREKKERFSLILESASTNQTSMYLCASSFRLPDDEQYFGPGTRLTVT.

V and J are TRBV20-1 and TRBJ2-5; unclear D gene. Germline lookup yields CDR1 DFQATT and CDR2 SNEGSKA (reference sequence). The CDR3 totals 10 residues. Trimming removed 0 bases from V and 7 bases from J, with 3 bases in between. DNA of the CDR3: TGCAGTGCTAGAGATGTGACCCAGTACTTC. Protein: CSARDVTQYF.

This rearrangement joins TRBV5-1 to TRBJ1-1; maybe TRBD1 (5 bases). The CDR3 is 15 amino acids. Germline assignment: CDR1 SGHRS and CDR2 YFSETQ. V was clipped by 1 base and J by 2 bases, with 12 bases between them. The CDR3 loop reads CASSLTGRANTEAFF. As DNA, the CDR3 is TGCGCCAGCAGCTTGACCGGCAGGGCAAACACTGAAGCTTTCTTT.

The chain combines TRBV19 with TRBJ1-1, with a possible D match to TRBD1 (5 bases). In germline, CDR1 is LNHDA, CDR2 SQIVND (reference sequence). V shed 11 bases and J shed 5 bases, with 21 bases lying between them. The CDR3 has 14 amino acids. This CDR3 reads CAARKRGGETEAFF. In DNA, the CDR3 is TGTGCCGCCCGTAAACGCGGGGGAGAGACTGAAGCTTTCTTT.

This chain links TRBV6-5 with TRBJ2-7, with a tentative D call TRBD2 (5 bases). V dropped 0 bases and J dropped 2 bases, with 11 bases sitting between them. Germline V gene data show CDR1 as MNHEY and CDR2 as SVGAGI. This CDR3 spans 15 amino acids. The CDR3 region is CASSYSREPTYEQYF. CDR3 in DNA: TGTGCCAGCAGTTACTCGAGGGAACCTACCTACGAGCAGTACTTC.

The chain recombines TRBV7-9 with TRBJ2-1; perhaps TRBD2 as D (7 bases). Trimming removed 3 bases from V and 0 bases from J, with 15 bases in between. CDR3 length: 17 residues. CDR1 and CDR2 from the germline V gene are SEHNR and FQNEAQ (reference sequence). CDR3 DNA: TGTGCCAGCAGCTTTCTTGGGGGAGGGGGCTCCTACAATGAGCAGTTCTTC. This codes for CASSFLGGGGSYNEQFF. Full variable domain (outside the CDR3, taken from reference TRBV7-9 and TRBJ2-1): DTGVSQNPRHKITKRGQNVTFRCDPISEHNRLYWYRQTLGQGPEFLTYFQNEAQLEKSRLLSDRFSAERPKGSFSTLEIQRTEQGDSAMYLCASSFLGGGGSYNEQFFGPGTRLTVL.

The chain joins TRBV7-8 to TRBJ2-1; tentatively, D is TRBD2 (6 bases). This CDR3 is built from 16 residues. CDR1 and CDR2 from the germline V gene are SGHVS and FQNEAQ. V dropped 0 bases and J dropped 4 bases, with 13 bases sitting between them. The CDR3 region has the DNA TGTGCCAGCAGCTTAGCTCGACTAGGGATATACAATGAGCAGTTCTTC. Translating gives CASSLARLGIYNEQFF.

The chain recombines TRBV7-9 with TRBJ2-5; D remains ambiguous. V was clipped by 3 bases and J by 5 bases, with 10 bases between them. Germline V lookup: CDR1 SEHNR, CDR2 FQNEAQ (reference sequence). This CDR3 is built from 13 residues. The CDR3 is CASSFGSEETQYF. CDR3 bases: TGTGCCAGCAGCTTCGGCAGCGAGGAGACCCAGTACTTC.

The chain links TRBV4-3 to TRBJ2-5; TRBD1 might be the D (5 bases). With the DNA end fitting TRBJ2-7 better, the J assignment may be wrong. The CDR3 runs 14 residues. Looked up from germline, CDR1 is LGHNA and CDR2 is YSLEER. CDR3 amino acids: CASSQTHNGAEQYF. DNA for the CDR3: TGCGCCAGCAGCCAAACACACAATGGGGCCGAGCAGTACTTC.

The CDR3 DNA is TGCGCCAGCAGTCACGCGACAAGAAGCACAGATACGCAGTATTTT. It is translated as CASSHATRSTDTQYF. This chain uses TRBV4-1 with TRBJ2-3; D is uncertain. This CDR3 spans 15 amino acids. V was shortened by 6 bases and J by 0 bases, with 13 bases between the two germline ends. The germline gives CDR1 MGHRA, CDR2 YSYEKL.

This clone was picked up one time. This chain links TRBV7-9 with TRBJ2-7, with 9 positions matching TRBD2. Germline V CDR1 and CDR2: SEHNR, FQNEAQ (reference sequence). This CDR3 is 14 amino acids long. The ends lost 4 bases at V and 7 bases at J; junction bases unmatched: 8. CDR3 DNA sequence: TGTGCCAGCAGCTCGTTAGCGGGAGAGGTTGAGCAGTACTTC. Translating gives CASSSLAGEVEQYF. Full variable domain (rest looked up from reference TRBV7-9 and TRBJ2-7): DTGVSQNPRHKITKRGQNVTFRCDPISEHNRLYWYRQTLGQGPEFLTYFQNEAQLEKSRLLSDRFSAERPKGSFSTLEIQRTEQGDSAMYLCASSSLAGEVEQYFGPGTRLTVT.

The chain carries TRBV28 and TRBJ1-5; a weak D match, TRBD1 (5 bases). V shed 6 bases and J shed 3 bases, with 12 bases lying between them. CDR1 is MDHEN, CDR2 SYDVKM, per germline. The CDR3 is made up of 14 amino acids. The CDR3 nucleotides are TGTGCCAGCAGATTGACTGGGACCAATCAGCCCCAGCATTTT. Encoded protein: CASRLTGTNQPQHF. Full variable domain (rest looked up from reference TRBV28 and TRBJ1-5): DVKVTQSSRYLVKRTGEKVFLECVQDMDHENMFWYRQDPGLGLRLIYFSYDVKMKEKGDIPEGYSVSREKKERFSLILESASTNQTSMYLCASRLTGTNQPQHFGDGTRLSIL.

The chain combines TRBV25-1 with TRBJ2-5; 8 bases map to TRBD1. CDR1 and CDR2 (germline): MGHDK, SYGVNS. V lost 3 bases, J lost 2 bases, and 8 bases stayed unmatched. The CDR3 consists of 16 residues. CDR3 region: CASSDRPRTGQETQYF. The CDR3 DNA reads TGTGCCAGCAGTGACAGGCCGAGGACAGGGCAAGAGACCCAGTACTTC. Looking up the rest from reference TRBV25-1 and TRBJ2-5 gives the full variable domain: EADIYQTPRYLVIGTGKKITLECSQTMGHDKMYWYQQDPGMELHLIHYSYGVNSTEKGDLSSESTVSRIRTEHFPLTLESARPSHTSQYLCASSDRPRTGQETQYFGPGTRLLVL.

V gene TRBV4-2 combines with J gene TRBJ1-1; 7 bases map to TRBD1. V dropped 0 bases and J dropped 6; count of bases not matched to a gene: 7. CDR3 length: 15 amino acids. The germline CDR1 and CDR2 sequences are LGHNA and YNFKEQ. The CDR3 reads CASSQDHQGDAEAFF. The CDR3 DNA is TGTGCCAGCAGCCAAGATCATCAGGGGGACGCTGAAGCTTTCTTT.

The CDR3 DNA reads as TGTGCCAGTAGTATTTTCGGAACAGACCCTAACGAGCAGTACTTC. Protein sequence: CASSIFGTDPNEQYF. This rearrangement joins TRBV19 to TRBJ2-7; no reliable D call. Trimming removed 3 bases at V and 5 bases at J, with 17 bases between. This CDR3 has 15 amino acids. CDR1 is LNHDA, CDR2 SQIVND, per germline (reference sequence).